These 30 T cell receptor beta chains were sequenced from one sample in a study of CD8+ T cells in alopecia areata. Extracted RNA was reverse transcribed into cDNA, the sequencing template. Clones were read by immunoSEQ multiplex PCR, and TCRdb kept only the in-frame ones, dropping some. The sample yields about 300,000 clones, without any singletons. Sorting of pooled cutaneous lymph node cells used CD4, CD8alpha, NKG2D, NKG2ACE and other markers. The sequenced sample was CD4+ T cells sorted from a lymph node. The receptors stem from a C3H/HeJ mouse with alopecia areata. Strain haplotype (MHC): H2-k.

This clone was seen only a few times. The listed genes are named as in mouse. The read ends 4 residues before the CDR3 terminus; that terminus is restored from the germline J gene. The V and J genes are TRBV13-1 and TRBJ2-5; 12 nucleotides align to TRBD2. Germline CDR1 NSHNY, CDR2 SYGAGN. CDR3 length: 16 amino acids. The sequenced CDR3 bases are TGTGCCAGCAGTAATCCGACTGGGGGGGCGTCGGAC. It translates to CASSNPTGGASD. The CDR3 as a whole reads CASSNPTGGASDTQYF.

With respect to this clone: Gene names and germline match the mouse. The read comes to an end 4 residues before the CDR3 does, leaving the germline J gene to fill in the end. The gene calls are TRBV5 and TRBJ2-2; D uncertain. The germline V and J ends were trimmed by 7 bases and 0 bases, with 9 bases remaining between them. Germline V gene lookup returns CDR1 LGHNA and CDR2 YNLKQL (reference sequence). The length of the CDR3 is 14 residues. The CDR3 spells CASKAGPNTGQLYF. The part of the CDR3 DNA that was read is TGTGCCAGCAAGGCAGGCCCAAACACCGGG.

A word on this clone: Gene names follow the mouse nomenclature. The read is 4 residues too short to cover the CDR3 end, so that end is filled in from the germline J gene. The sample contains more than one DNA sequence encoding this CDR3. The chain is built from TRBV13-1 and TRBJ2-3; perhaps TRBD2 as D (6 bases). CDR1 NSHNY and CDR2 SYGAGN come from the germline V gene. Trimming cost V 0 bases and J 1 base, with 9 bases left between them. The CDR3 totals 15 residues. The CDR3: CASSDGGEGAETLYF. The part of the CDR3 DNA that was read is TGTGCCAGCAGTGATGGGGGGGAGGGTGCAGAA.

The table lists this clone with a few counts. Mouse germline and gene names are used. The CDR3 end is not reached by the read, which stops 4 residues before it; the germline J gene fills it in. The chain is built from TRBV13-3 and TRBJ2-1; 9 bases align to TRBD2. Germline V gives CDR1 NNHDY, CDR2 SYVADS. The CDR3 is 16 residues long. Trimming removed 1 base from V and 3 bases from J; junction bases left unmatched: 5. The CDR3 DNA, read in part, is TGTGCCAGCAGTGATTATGGGGGGGCGCCCTATGCT. Its translation: CASSDYGGAPYA. The whole CDR3 sequence reads CASSDYGGAPYAEQFF.

As regards this clone: Gene names denote mouse genes. Read data end 4 residues before the CDR3 end; the end is taken from the germline J gene. The V and J genes are TRBV19 and TRBJ2-3; 8 nucleotides match TRBD1. The CDR3 contains 14 residues. V lost 6 bases, J lost 0 bases, and 3 bases stayed unmatched. CDR1 is FNHDT and CDR2 is SITEND in the germline V gene (reference sequence). The sequenced CDR3 bases are TGTGCCAGCACCCGGACAGGGAGTGCAGAA. Translated, it gives CASTRTGSAE. The whole CDR3 reads CASTRTGSAETLYF.

With respect to this clone: Genes and germline come from the mouse. The CDR3 extends 4 residues past the end of the read, so its final part is completed from the germline J gene. Other nucleotide sequences from this sample produce the same CDR3. This chain uses TRBV13-2 with TRBJ1-2; D call uncertain. Trimming pared 5 bases from V and 0 bases from J, leaving 8 bases between. Germline V gene lookup returns CDR1 NNHNN and CDR2 SYGAGS (reference sequence). CDR3 length: 13 residues. CDR3 DNA (partial): TGTGCCAGCGGCGGAACAGCAAACTCC. It codes for CASGGTANS. The whole CDR3 is CASGGTANSDYTF.

Worth noting for this clone: Gene names refer to mouse genes. The read stops 4 residues short of the end of the CDR3; the missing end is completed from the germline J gene. The same CDR3 is also encoded by other DNA sequences in this sample. The chain uses TRBV17 and TRBJ2-1, with TRBD1 as a possible D gene (6 bases). CDR1 MNHDT and CDR2 YYDKIL come from the germline V gene. V was pared by 0 bases and J by 1 base, with 10 bases between. The CDR3 is 16 residues long. The part of the CDR3 DNA that was read is TGTGCTAGCAGTAGAGATTTAGGACAGAACTATGCT. This encodes CASSRDLGQNYA. The whole CDR3 sequence reads CASSRDLGQNYAEQFF.

This clone was detected a few times. Gene names are the mouse ones. The read falls 4 residues short of the CDR3 end, and the missing part is taken from the germline J gene. J is TRBJ2-1 and V is TRBV17, with TRBD1 as a possible D gene (6 bases). The germline gives CDR1 MNHDT, CDR2 YYDKIL. The CDR3 runs to 13 residues. Partial CDR3 DNA: TGTGCTAGCAGTCACCAGGGGAGGGCT. Protein product: CASSHQGRA. The complete CDR3 protein is CASSHQGRAEQFF.

Comments on this clone: Mouse gene names apply. Coverage ceases 4 residues before the CDR3 finishes, and the germline J gene fills in the end. The same CDR3 also results from other DNA sequences found in this sample. The chain carries TRBV13-2 and TRBJ2-3; TRBD2 might be the D (6 bases). Trimming left V 0 bases short and J 0 bases short, with 8 bases between. The germline CDR1 and CDR2 sequences are NNHNN and SYGAGS (reference sequence). This CDR3 spans 15 amino acids. The CDR3 protein is CASGDGWGSAETLYF. The CDR3 DNA, read in part, is TGTGCCAGCGGTGATGGCTGGGGTAGTGCAGAA.

Concerning this clone itself: Gene and germline names: mouse. The DNA ends 4 residues before the CDR3 does, and the rest of the CDR3 is filled in from the germline J gene. The genes are TRBV13-1 and TRBJ2-3; 12 nucleotides match TRBD2. Per the germline V gene, CDR1 is NSHNY and CDR2 is SYGAGN. The ends lost 2 bases at V and 0 bases at J; junction bases unmatched: 4. This CDR3 is built from 17 residues. The sequenced part of the CDR3 DNA is TGTGCCAGCAGTGAGGGACTGGGGGGCGATAGTGCAGAA. Protein: CASSEGLGGDSAE. The full CDR3 sequence reads CASSEGLGGDSAETLYF.

A few counts support this clone. Gene names denote mouse genes. The read halts 3 residues ahead of the CDR3 end, with the missing end drawn from the germline J gene. The V gene is TRBV13-1, the J gene TRBJ1-6, with 9 nucleotides matching TRBD1. TRBJ1-6 is known as an ORF, though its function is uncertain. The CDR3 is 13 residues long. Per the germline V gene, CDR1 is NSHNY and CDR2 is SYGAGN. The chain's CDR3 is CASSSRDRARLYF. CDR3 bases read: TGTGCCAGCAGTTCACGGGACAGGGCCCGC.

With regard to this clone: Genes and germline come from the mouse. The CDR3 end falls 4 residues outside the read, so it is completed with the germline J gene. In the same sample, other DNA sequences code for this CDR3. The gene calls are TRBV1 and TRBJ2-4; D unresolved. This CDR3 has 15 amino acids. Germline values: CDR1 NSQYPW, CDR2 LRSPGD (reference sequence). With 0 bases removed from V and 0 bases from J, the gap between germline ends came to 7 bases. The CDR3 region is CTCSAESTSQNTLYF. CDR3 DNA, as far as it was read: TGCACCTGCAGTGCAGAATCAACTAGTCAAAAC.

On this clone itself: The listed genes are named as in mouse. The CDR3 region is CASSLDWGGNAEQFF. The part of the CDR3 DNA that was read is TGTGCTAGCAGCCTGGACTGGGGGGGCAATGCT. The V gene is TRBV17, the J gene TRBJ2-1; 13 positions agree with TRBD2. The read comes to an end 4 residues before the CDR3 does, leaving the germline J gene to fill in the end. This CDR3 is built from 15 residues. The J segment lost 5 bases and the V segment lost 6 bases, leaving 4 bases of the junction unmatched. Germline assignment: CDR1 MNHDT and CDR2 YYDKIL.

With regard to this clone: Gene and germline names: mouse. The observed sequence ends 4 residues before the CDR3 terminus, with the missing tail filled in from the germline J gene. The V and J genes are TRBV1 and TRBJ2-7; possible D gene TRBD2, 5 bases. CDR3 length equals 12 residues. In germline, CDR1 is NSQYPW, CDR2 LRSPGD (reference sequence). The CDR3: CTCSAHWYEQYF. The CDR3 DNA, read in part, is TGCACCTGCAGTGCCCACTGGTAT.

Details on this clone: Genes and germline are mouse. The missing CDR3 end, 4 residues past where the read stops, is filled in from the germline J gene. The chain recombines TRBV1 with TRBJ2-1; 8 nucleotides match TRBD2. The ends lost 0 bases at V and 1 base at J; junction bases unmatched: 2. From germline, CDR1 is NSQYPW and CDR2 LRSPGD (reference sequence). The CDR3 covers 16 residues. The CDR3 bases that were read are TGCACCTGCAGTGCAGATGGGGGGGGGAACTATGCT. This encodes CTCSADGGGNYA. The whole CDR3 sequence reads CTCSADGGGNYAEQFF.

Comments on this clone: Gene names follow the mouse nomenclature. The read is 4 residues too short to cover the CDR3 end, so that end is filled in from the germline J gene. The J gene is TRBJ1-2, the V gene TRBV1; D unclear. Germline-derived CDR1 and CDR2 are NSQYPW and LRSPGD (reference sequence). Trimming took off 1 base at V and 0 bases at J, with 9 bases between the two ends. The CDR3 extends over 15 amino acids. CDR3 in amino acids: CTCSAAPTTNSDYTF. The DNA read from the CDR3 is TGCACCTGCAGTGCAGCTCCGACAACAAACTCC.

A few counts support this clone. Gene names follow the mouse nomenclature. Sequencing ends 4 residues short of the CDR3 end; the germline J gene provides the rest. This sequence joins TRBV1 and TRBJ2-2; a possible D gene is TRBD2 (6 bases). The V and J ends lost 1 base and 5 bases respectively, with 8 bases between them. Germline V CDR1 and CDR2: NSQYPW, LRSPGD (reference sequence). The CDR3 runs 14 residues. The part of the CDR3 DNA that was read is TGCACCTGCAGTGCAGGGACTGCTACCGGG. This sequence encodes CTCSAGTATG. The whole CDR3 region reads CTCSAGTATGQLYF.

This clone was counted only a few times. The germline and genes are mouse ones. The sequence runs out 4 residues before the end of the CDR3; the remainder is reconstructed from the germline J gene. The chain joins TRBV5 to TRBJ2-5, with TRBD2 matching 9 bases. CDR1 is LGHNA and CDR2 is YNLKQL in the germline V gene (reference sequence). The CDR3 extends over 17 amino acids. Trimming cost V 4 bases and J 1 base; bases outside gene matches: 9. CDR3: CASSPPVGGRDQDTQYF. The sequenced CDR3 bases are TGTGCCAGCAGCCCCCCAGTGGGGGGGCGCGACCAAGAC.

On this clone itself: Gene names are the mouse ones. Coverage ceases 4 residues before the CDR3 finishes, and the germline J gene fills in the end. Additional DNA sequences in this sample encode the identical CDR3. The chain combines TRBV5 with TRBJ2-7, with 8 bases matching TRBD2. The germline V gene has CDR1 LGHNA and CDR2 YNLKQL (reference sequence). The CDR3 is 15 residues long. Trimming at V came to 0 bases and at J to 1 base, leaving 2 bases not matched to a gene. The CDR3 spells CASSQDPGGSYEQYF. The part of the CDR3 DNA that was read is TGTGCCAGCAGCCAAGATCCTGGGGGGTCCTAT.

This clone was seen more than once but under ten times. Any gene name here is a mouse gene name. The CDR3 end falls 4 residues outside the read, so it is completed with the germline J gene. The same CDR3 is also encoded by other DNA sequences in this sample. This rearrangement joins TRBV1 to TRBJ2-3; 8 bases are shared with TRBD2. CDR3 size: 16 residues. Germline assignment: CDR1 NSQYPW and CDR2 LRSPGD (reference sequence). J lost 0 bases, V lost 2 bases, and 4 bases had no gene match. CDR3 region: CTCSASGTGSAETLYF. CDR3 DNA (partial): TGCACCTGCAGTGCATCCGGGACTGGTAGTGCAGAA.

Notes on this clone: Gene names are the mouse ones. The CDR3 sequence: CASRITNAETLYF. CDR3 DNA, as far as it was read: TGTGCCAGCAGGATTACAAATGCAGAA. The chain employs TRBV14 and TRBJ2-3, with unresolved D. The CDR3 end falls 4 residues outside the read, so it is completed with the germline J gene. The CDR3 totals 13 residues. In germline, CDR1 is SGHDT, CDR2 FRDEAV. The V end lost 5 bases, the J end lost 2 bases, and 9 bases lay between the germline ends. Drawing the rest from reference TRBV14 and TRBJ2-3, the complete variable domain is EAGVTQSPRYAVLQEGQAVSFWCDPISGHDTLYWYQQPRDQGPQLLVYFRDEAVIDNSQLPSDRFSAVRPKGTNSTLKIQSAKQGDTATYLCASRITNAETLYFGSGTRLTVL.

This clone was detected a few times. Gene names and germline match the mouse. With the read ending 4 residues before the CDR3 end, the germline J gene is used to fill in that end. This chain connects TRBV19 to TRBJ1-2; 12 bases are shared with TRBD1. The CDR3 consists of 15 residues. Trimming took 5 bases from V and 2 from J; bases not matched to a gene: 4. The V gene's germline CDR1 is FNHDT and CDR2 SITEND (reference sequence). The part of the CDR3 DNA that was read is TGTGCCAGCAGCGGCGGGACAGGGGGCAACTCC. Its protein product is CASSGGTGGNS. The entire CDR3 is CASSGGTGGNSDYTF.

Regarding this clone: Gene labels here are mouse ones. The sequenced fragment ends 3 residues before the CDR3 boundary, so the rest is inferred from the germline J gene. The gene calls are TRBV13-1 and TRBJ1-6; no reliable D call. TRBJ1-6 falls under the ORF class, with uncertain function. Germline V gene lookup returns CDR1 NSHNY and CDR2 SYGAGN. Trimming pared 1 base from V and 0 bases from J, leaving 5 bases between. This CDR3 comprises 15 residues. CDR3: CASSDSSSYNSPLYF. Partial CDR3 DNA: TGTGCCAGCAGTGATTCCAGTTCCTATAATTCGCCC.

The sample holds a few counts of this clone. The listed genes are named as in mouse. This CDR3 is CAWRLGTYEQYF. The part of the CDR3 DNA that was read is TGTGCCTGGCGACTGGGGACCTAT. This chain connects TRBV31 to TRBJ2-7; 8 nucleotides agree with TRBD2. The CDR3 goes on 4 residues after the read ends, and that part is filled in from the germline J gene. The CDR3 is 12 amino acids. Trimming removed 5 bases from V and 2 bases from J; junction bases left unmatched: 2. CDR1 and CDR2 from the germline V gene are GKSSPN and SITVG.

This clone was detected many times. Gene names are mouse gene names. The read terminates 4 residues before the CDR3 end, so the remaining end is supplied by the germline J gene. The sample carries other DNA sequences with the same CDR3. This sequence joins TRBV1 and TRBJ2-5, with 7 bases aligning to TRBD2. Unmatched junction bases numbered 5, after V lost 3 bases and J lost 2 bases. The CDR3 runs 15 residues. Germline loops: CDR1 NSQYPW, CDR2 LRSPGD (reference sequence). The covered CDR3 bases are TGCACCTGCAGTGCTGCCGGGGGGGTCCAAGAC. It is translated as CTCSAAGGVQD. The entire CDR3 sequence reads CTCSAAGGVQDTQYF.

This clone appeared a few times. Each gene name is a mouse one. From the germline J gene comes the end of the CDR3, since the read stops 4 residues before it. The V gene is TRBV13-3, the J gene TRBJ2-1; 7 positions agree with TRBD2. J lost 2 bases, V lost 5 bases, and 4 bases had no gene match. The CDR3 covers 14 residues. In germline, CDR1 is NNHDY, CDR2 SYVADS. This CDR3 is CASRGLEYYAEQFF. Incomplete CDR3 DNA: TGTGCCAGCAGAGGACTGGAATACTATGCT.

This clone was counted only a few times. Mouse gene names and germline throughout. The sequenced part of the CDR3 DNA is TGTGCTAGCGGGACAGGGGGCTCA. It codes for CASGTGGS. The whole CDR3 protein reads CASGTGGSEVFF. The chain employs TRBV17 and TRBJ1-1; 12 bases agree with TRBD1. Read sequence stops 4 residues before the CDR3 end, and the germline J gene provides the missing end. The CDR3 totals 12 residues. Germline V gene sequence: CDR1 MNHDT, CDR2 YYDKIL.

This clone has a handful of counts. Gene and germline names: mouse. The CDR3 region is CASSEQGRDTGQLYF. CDR3 DNA (partial): TGTGCCAGCAGTGAGCAGGGTAGGGACACCGGG. The V call is TRBV13-1, the J call TRBJ2-2; possible D gene TRBD1, 5 bases. The DNA ends 4 residues before the CDR3 does, and the rest of the CDR3 is filled in from the germline J gene. The CDR3 has 15 amino acids. Germline V gives CDR1 NSHNY, CDR2 SYGAGN. Trimming took off 2 bases at V and 3 bases at J, with 11 bases between the two ends.

For this clone: These gene names are mouse names. The read ends 4 residues shy of where the CDR3 ends; the end is completed using the germline J gene. This chain connects TRBV13-3 to TRBJ2-3; 11 bases agree with TRBD1. Unmatched junction bases numbered 6, after V lost 4 bases and J lost 2 bases. Germline assignment: CDR1 NNHDY and CDR2 SYVADS. The CDR3 sequence is 16 residues long. The CDR3 DNA, read in part, is TGTGCCAGCAGTCGGACAGGGGGCGTTAATGCAGAA. It yields the protein CASSRTGGVNAE. The complete CDR3 sequence is CASSRTGGVNAETLYF.

This clone was seen only a few times. Germline and genes: mouse. The CDR3 is cut off 4 residues early in the read; its end comes from the germline J gene. This chain connects TRBV13-3 to TRBJ1-2; weak D call: TRBD1 (6 bases). This CDR3 is 14 amino acids long. In germline, CDR1 is NNHDY, CDR2 SYVADS. V was pared by 5 bases and J by 0 bases, with 11 bases between. The CDR3 spells CASRLQGANSDYTF. The DNA read from the CDR3 is TGTGCCAGCAGATTACAGGGAGCAAACTCC.